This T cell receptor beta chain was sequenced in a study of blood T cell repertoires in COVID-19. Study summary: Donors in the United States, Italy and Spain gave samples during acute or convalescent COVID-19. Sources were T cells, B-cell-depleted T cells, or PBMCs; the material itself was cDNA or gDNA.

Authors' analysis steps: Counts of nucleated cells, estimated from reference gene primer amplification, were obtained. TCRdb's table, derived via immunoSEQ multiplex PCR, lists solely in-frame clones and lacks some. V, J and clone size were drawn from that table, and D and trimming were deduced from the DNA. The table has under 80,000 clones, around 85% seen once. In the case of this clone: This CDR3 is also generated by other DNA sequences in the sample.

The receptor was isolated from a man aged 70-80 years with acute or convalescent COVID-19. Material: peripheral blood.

This CDR3 reads CASSLVGAYNSPLHF. In DNA form, the CDR3 reads TGTGCCAGCAGCTTAGTAGGGGCCTATAATTCACCCCTCCACTTT. The chain has TRBV11-2 and TRBJ1-6; possibly TRBD1 for D (5 bases). The CDR3 runs to 15 residues. CDR1 is SGHAT and CDR2 is FQNNGV in the germline V gene. V was trimmed by 1 base and J by 2 bases, leaving 6 bases between them.